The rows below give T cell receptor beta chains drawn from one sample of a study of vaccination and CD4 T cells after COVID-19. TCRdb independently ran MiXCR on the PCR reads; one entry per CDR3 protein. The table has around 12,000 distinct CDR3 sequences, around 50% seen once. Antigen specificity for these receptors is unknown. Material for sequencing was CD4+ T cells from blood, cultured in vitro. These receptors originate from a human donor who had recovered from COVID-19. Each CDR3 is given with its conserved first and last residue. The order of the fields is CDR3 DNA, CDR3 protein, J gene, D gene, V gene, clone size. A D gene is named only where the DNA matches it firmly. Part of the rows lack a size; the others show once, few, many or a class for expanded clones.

CDR3nt: TGCAGTGCCGGGGACGGAGCGGGGGGATCCAATGAGCAGTTCTTC
CDR3aa: CSAGDGAGGSNEQFF
j_gene: TRBJ2-1
d_gene: TRBD2
v_gene: TRBV20-1
abundance: once

CDR3nt: TGTGCCAGCAGTTTATTTCGGGCCGACTACGAGCAGTACTTC
CDR3aa: CASSLFRADYEQYF
j_gene: TRBJ2-7
d_gene: -
v_gene: TRBV27
abundance: -

CDR3nt: TGTGCCACCAGCAGAGATATTCCCGGGACAGCCTACGAGCAGTACTTC
CDR3aa: CATSRDIPGTAYEQYF
j_gene: TRBJ2-7
d_gene: TRBD1
v_gene: TRBV15
abundance: few

CDR3nt: TGCAGTGCCCCCCAGCTGGTAGAGACCCAGTACTTC
CDR3aa: CSAPQLVETQYF
j_gene: TRBJ2-5
d_gene: -
v_gene: TRBV20-1
abundance: -

CDR3nt: TGCAGTGCTAGAGGACTAGCGTCGAGGTATGAGCAGTACTTC
CDR3aa: CSARGLASRYEQYF
j_gene: TRBJ2-7
d_gene: TRBD2
v_gene: TRBV20-1
abundance: -

CDR3nt: TGTGCCAGCAGTTACAGGGGGCAAAACGAGCAGTACTTC
CDR3aa: CASSYRGQNEQYF
j_gene: TRBJ2-7
d_gene: TRBD1
v_gene: TRBV6-2/TRBV6-3
abundance: -

CDR3nt: TGCAGTGCCACTCGGAGGGGCGGAACTTTCTTT
CDR3aa: CSATRRGGTFF
j_gene: TRBJ1-1
d_gene: -
v_gene: TRBV20-1
abundance: -

CDR3nt: TGTGCCAGCAGACGGACAGGGGATAATTCACCCCTCCACTTT
CDR3aa: CASRRTGDNSPLHF
j_gene: TRBJ1-6
d_gene: TRBD1
v_gene: TRBV12-3/TRBV12-4
abundance: -

CDR3nt: TGTGCCAGCAGCCCCGAAGGGATCGGCACTGAAGCTTTCTTT
CDR3aa: CASSPEGIGTEAFF
j_gene: TRBJ1-1
d_gene: -
v_gene: TRBV7-9
abundance: few

CDR3nt: TGTGCCAGCAGTGAAGAGGGGGCTAGCTCACCCCTCCACTTT
CDR3aa: CASSEEGASSPLHF
j_gene: TRBJ1-6
d_gene: TRBD1
v_gene: TRBV6-4
abundance: -

CDR3nt: TGTGCCAGCAGTGAAAGGGGACAGGCTGGGAAACTGTTTTTT
CDR3aa: CASSERGQAGKLFF
j_gene: TRBJ1-4
d_gene: TRBD1
v_gene: TRBV2
abundance: -

CDR3nt: TGTGCCAGCAAGGGACTAGCGGGATTAGATACGCAGTATTTT
CDR3aa: CASKGLAGLDTQYF
j_gene: TRBJ2-3
d_gene: TRBD2
v_gene: TRBV6-2/TRBV6-3
abundance: -

CDR3nt: TGTGCCAGCAGTGAAATTTTTGGCAGGGGGGATTCGACACCCCTCCACTTT
CDR3aa: CASSEIFGRGDSTPLHF
j_gene: TRBJ1-6
d_gene: TRBD1
v_gene: TRBV6-1
abundance: few

CDR3nt: TGTGCCAGCAGTTACGCCAGGGAGGAGACCCAGTACTTC
CDR3aa: CASSYAREETQYF
j_gene: TRBJ2-5
d_gene: -
v_gene: TRBV6-5
abundance: -

CDR3nt: TGTGCCAGCAGTTCAAGGACACCCTCTGGACCCCTCCACTTT
CDR3aa: CASSSRTPSGPLHF
j_gene: TRBJ1-6
d_gene: -
v_gene: TRBV6-5
abundance: once

CDR3nt: TGTGCCAGCAGCTTAGACGGGGACAGCGTCCTCCACTTT
CDR3aa: CASSLDGDSVLHF
j_gene: TRBJ1-6
d_gene: TRBD1
v_gene: TRBV11-3
abundance: -

CDR3nt: TGTGCCAGCACTAATAGGACGATGAGGGGACTAGTCGATCCCTACGAGCAGTACTTC
CDR3aa: CASTNRTMRGLVDPYEQYF
j_gene: TRBJ2-7
d_gene: TRBD2
v_gene: TRBV7-3
abundance: -

CDR3nt: TGCAGTGCTCGGGACTTTACATGGGCCCAGCATTTT
CDR3aa: CSARDFTWAQHF
j_gene: TRBJ1-5
d_gene: -
v_gene: TRBV20-1
abundance: few

CDR3nt: TGTGCCAGCAAGTGGCGGGGGGAGGGCAATCAGCCCCAGCATTTT
CDR3aa: CASKWRGEGNQPQHF
j_gene: TRBJ1-5
d_gene: -
v_gene: TRBV6-1
abundance: few

CDR3nt: TGTGCCAGCAGTTTAGGGGGCCGGGGAGGAAACACCATATATTTT
CDR3aa: CASSLGGRGGNTIYF
j_gene: TRBJ1-3
d_gene: -
v_gene: TRBV28
abundance: -

CDR3nt: TGTGCCAGCAGTAATAGTCAGGGGATGGGCTACACCTTC
CDR3aa: CASSNSQGMGYTF
j_gene: TRBJ1-2
d_gene: -
v_gene: TRBV2
abundance: -

CDR3nt: TGCAGTGCTAGAGACCCAGGGGTCCAGGGTGGGGCTGAAGCTTTCTTT
CDR3aa: CSARDPGVQGGAEAFF
j_gene: TRBJ1-1
d_gene: -
v_gene: TRBV20-1
abundance: -